The 9 T cell receptor beta chains in this list originate from one sample, sequenced in a study of T cells in Graves' hyperthyroidism and ophthalmopathy. Amplification of TCR beta CDR3 regions used RNA as the template. The HTBI primer set drove a first-round RT-PCR of the TCR CDR3. TCRdb re-analysed the multiplex PCR reads in MiXCR, keeping a single row per CDR3 protein. The data contain around 450,000 distinct CDR3 sequences, around a sixth of them singletons. The sample was blood. The receptor set was obtained from a woman aged 18-29 years with Graves' hyperthyroidism.

This clonotype showed up just a few times. With a much larger clone just one base away, this may be a read error. V usage is TRBV7-9 and J usage is TRBJ2-7, with D unclear. The CDR3 covers 12 residues. Germline CDR1 and CDR2: SEHNR and FQNEAQ (reference sequence). V lost 1 base and J 3 bases, leaving 4 bases between the germline ends. The CDR3 loop reads CASSLVDYEQYF. The CDR3 coding sequence is TGTGCCAGCAGCTTAGTTGACTACGAGCAGTACTTC.

This clonotype has a count of ten or more. The genes are TRBV7-2 and TRBJ2-1; either TRBD1 or TRBD2 may supply D (5 bases each). In germline, CDR1 is SGHTA, CDR2 FQGNSA. CDR3 length equals 16 residues. The V gene lost 0 bases and the J gene lost 2 bases, with 11 bases spanning the gap. CDR3 nucleotides: TGTGCCAGCAGCTTAGCCGGGACGGCGGCCTACAATGAGCAGTTCTTC. Encoded protein: CASSLAGTAAYNEQFF.

This clonotype was detected ten times or more. This chain links TRBV5-1 with TRBJ2-3, with no clear D. The CDR3 is made up of 12 amino acids. CDR1 SGHRS and CDR2 YFSETQ come from the germline V gene. V was trimmed by 2 bases and J by 2 bases, leaving 3 bases between them. The CDR3 region has the DNA TGCGCCAGCAGCTTAACCACAGATACGCAGTATTTT. Translated: CASSLTTDTQYF. The full variable domain, its missing parts supplied by reference TRBV5-1 and TRBJ2-3, is KAGVTQTPRYLIKTRGQQVTLSCSPISGHRSVSWYQQTPGQGLQFLFEYFSETQRNKGNFPGRFSGRQFSNSRSEMNVSTLELGDSALYLCASSLTTDTQYFGPGTRLTVL.

In this sample, this clonotype turned up many times. The chain joins TRBV28 to TRBJ1-5; D perhaps matches TRBD1 (5 bases). Deletions cut 5 bases from V and 7 bases from J, with 15 bases between. CDR3 length equals 14 residues. Germline CDR1 MDHEN, CDR2 SYDVKM. CDR3 amino acids: CASSGGGGRQPQHF. The CDR3 nucleotides read TGTGCCAGCAGTGGGGGGGGAGGGAGGCAGCCCCAGCATTTT.

This clonotype was seen at least ten times. The rearrangement uses TRBV20-1 and TRBJ2-1; maybe TRBD2 (5 bases). The germline gives CDR1 DFQATT, CDR2 SNEGSKA (reference sequence). V was shortened by 5 bases and J by 4 bases, with 18 bases between the two germline ends. CDR3 size: 15 residues. In nucleotides, the CDR3 is TGCAGTGCTCGAGGAGGCTACACCGTATACAATGAGCAGTTCTTC. Its protein is CSARGGYTVYNEQFF.

This clonotype was seen a few times. V usage is TRBV11-2 and J usage is TRBJ1-3, with 8 positions matching TRBD1. This CDR3 region has 19 residues. The trim removed 5 bases at V and 0 bases at J, leaving 15 bases unmatched. The germline gives CDR1 SGHAT, CDR2 FQNNGV. CDR3 sequence (DNA): TGTGCCAGCAGCCTCGGACAGGGCCGACCTTATTTCTCTGGAAACACCATATATTTT. Translating gives CASSLGQGRPYFSGNTIYF.

A few counts support this clonotype. The CDR3 region has the DNA TGTGCCAGCAGTGAAACCCCATCTCCGGGACAGGGGAACGAGCAGTACTTC. This translates into CASSETPSPGQGNEQYF. V gene TRBV2 combines with J gene TRBJ2-7, with 10 nucleotides matching TRBD1. Germline lookup yields CDR1 SNHLY and CDR2 FYNNEI. This CDR3 region has 17 residues. Trimming at V came to 2 bases and at J to 5 bases, leaving 12 bases not matched to a gene.

The chain links TRBV27 to TRBJ1-2; D not certain. CDR1 and CDR2 (germline): MNHEY, SMNVEV (reference sequence). The CDR3 is 14 amino acids. Trimming took off 8 bases at V and 1 base at J, with 14 bases between the two ends. For the CDR3, the DNA is TGTGCCAGCCAAAGCGCCGGGAATAACTATGGCTACACCTTC. Translation gives CASQSAGNNYGYTF.

This clonotype was seen only a few times. The chain recombines TRBV20-1 with TRBJ1-2; D is perhaps TRBD1 (5 bases). Germline CDR1 reads DFQATT; CDR2 reads SNEGSKA (reference sequence). The CDR3 is 15 residues long. V was pared by 0 bases and J by 0 bases, with 11 bases between. CDR3 sequence reads: CSARDTQGSNYGYTF. CDR3 DNA sequence: TGCAGTGCTAGAGATACCCAGGGATCTAACTATGGCTACACCTTC.